This T cell receptor beta chain was captured by sequencing in a study of CD8+CD57+ T cells in acquired aplastic anemia (dated by TCRdb to 2017 to 2018). Context from the whole study: A mean of 3.2 ug of DNA, ranging from about 0.19 to 30 ug, was extracted from sorted CD4+ and CD8+ cells. For healthy donor samples, the average read count was about 10 million for CD4+ cells and roughly 11 million for CD8+ cells. Here is what the overall study found, with its caveats: Between patients and healthy controls, no significant difference in CD8+ Simpson's diversity was found (P=0.060). Roughly 30 CD8+ CDR3 sequences were shared between patients and controls but appeared highly expressed in patients and within their immunodominant clones.

TCR beta VDJ combination and CDR3 sequence profiling used genomic DNA as the template. An Illumina HiSeq 2000 was the platform used for TCR repertoire sequencing. On the authors' methods: TRBV/TRBJ rearrangement plots, CDR3 size and DJ length profiles, and Simpson's diversity index were used to assess repertoires. The most abundant DNA sequence in the deep sequencing data was taken as the immunodominant clone. CDR3 amino acid sequences were checked for sharing across subjects and were also compared against the VDJdb database and published repertoires. The raw public reads went through TCRdb reprocessing: fastp at Q25, MiXCR clone calling, in-frame beta chains kept. Every CDR3 protein is listed once, alongside the most common genes and DNA of its rows. It is TCRdb's table, rather than the study itself, that gives the V and J calls and clone size. The sample has 98,000 or so distinct CDR3 sequences on record, about half of them singletons. The top ten clonotypes cover about a third of the sample.

The CDR3 contains 15 residues, cysteine and phenylalanine counted. Left in the record is the CDR3 DNA by itself, 45 bases read in frame from the first base. Trimming removed 0 bases from V and 1 base from J, leaving 9 bases between the germline ends. Via the germline V gene (reference sequence), CDR1 is LNHDA and CDR2 SQIVND. In the study, sorted CD4+ and CD8+ blood T cells from patients with severe aplastic anemia and from healthy subjects underwent deep sequencing of TCR repertoires. Ficoll-Paque density gradient centrifugation was used to isolate peripheral blood mononuclear cells. Before DNA was extracted, CD4+ and CD8+ T cells were sorted using either FACS or magnetic beads. This clonotype has just one count. The target of this receptor is not known. The sample holds no much larger clone one base away, and base qualities are not on file. A lone read is weak support.

This TCR came from a human donor in good health, serving as a control. The V gene is TRBV19 and the J gene is TRBJ1-1; the D region possibly corresponds to TRBD1 (5 bases align). Input material: sorted CD4+, CD8+, or CD8+CD57+ T cells (not recorded which) from PBMCs. In nucleotide form, the sequence is TGTGCCAGTAGTATAGACGGGGGACCGAACACTGAAGCTTTCTTT. Its amino acids are CASSIDGGPNTEAFF.